A single T cell receptor (beta chain) is shown here with its context. The sample belongs to a study of blood T cell repertoires in COVID-19. The wider study: Specimens from acute and convalescent COVID-19 originated in the United States, Italy and Spain.

Germline lookup yields CDR1 LGHNA and CDR2 YNFKEQ. The trim removed 0 bases at V and 4 bases at J, leaving 7 bases unmatched. CDR3 size: 17 residues. Authors' data handling: Scientists estimated how many nucleated cells there were by amplifying reference gene primers. Here immunoSEQ multiplex PCR was the method, and the copy in TCRdb shows in-frame clones only, minus some. The DNA gave D and trimming, while V, J and clone size come from that table. The sample carries about 220,000 clones, about 85% recorded once. This rearrangement joins TRBV4-2 to TRBJ2-5, with 11 bases that match TRBD2. Sequenced: peripheral blood. This TCR came from a woman aged 60-75 years who had recovered from COVID-19. The CDR3 here is CASSQDPSGGPGETQYF. The CDR3 nucleotides read TGTGCCAGCAGCCAAGATCCTAGCGGGGGGCCAGGAGAGACCCAGTACTTC.